This TCR beta chain is from a study of CD8 T cells in ankylosing spondylitis (dated by TCRdb to the late 2010s). Concerning the study at large: To find TCR variants linked to disease, the study profiled T cell receptor beta repertoires in ankylosing spondylitis patients and healthy donors. In total, the full study cohort was made up of about 110 healthy donors and more than 20 ankylosing spondylitis patients. Peripheral blood was sampled, and synovial fluid was also collected from ankylosing spondylitis patients. Beyond this particular receptor, the publication reports: Some of the motif variants had been reported before in the synovial fluid and blood of reactive arthritis patients, a finding that suggests common disease-initiation mechanisms. The disease-linked clones showed a CD8+ phenotype and occurred at relatively low frequencies in peripheral blood. A TCR beta motif made up of roughly eight highly homologous amino acid variants appeared to be characteristic of blood from ankylosing spondylitis patients. The disease-linked clones were reported to be significantly enriched in matched synovial fluid samples from ankylosing spondylitis patients.

Points on this clonotype: It has no known antigen specificity. At one boundary the junction diverges from the germline segment, which might be a read error.

CDR1 and CDR2 are read off the germline V gene (reference sequence) as MNHNY and SVGAGI. From the cysteine up to the phenylalanine, the CDR3 has a length of 10 residues. CDR3 DNA only is kept here, 30 bases in frame from base 1. Sequencing was performed on an Illumina HiSeq 2500. TCR beta libraries were prepared by quantitative 5'-RACE with molecular barcodes. The authors' analysis ran thus. To identify disease-linked TCR variants, a new computational method was used, one built on a probabilistic model of VDJ rearrangement. TCRdb itself trimmed the public reads at Q25 with fastp, ran MiXCR and retained productive beta chains. Entries that share a CDR3 protein sequence are merged under the most common genes and DNA. TCRdb's processing, not the study's, gives the V and J calls here. Here the sample has some 200,000 distinct CDR3 sequences; 9.5% to 15% occur a single time. The ten top clones hold about 15% of the sample.

Source material: blood, either unsorted or a sorted T cell fraction (not recorded which). The rearranged segments are TRBV6-6 and TRBJ2-7; the D gene is possibly TRBD1 or TRBD2, with 5 bases matching each. This sequence was found in a male donor with ankylosing spondylitis or in good health (not recorded which). The DNA is as follows: TGTGCCAGCAGACACGGGACGATCTTTTTC. It codes for CASRHGTIFF.